The 5 T cell receptor beta chains given below trace back to one sample, sequenced in a study of T cells in Graves' hyperthyroidism and ophthalmopathy. Researchers took RNA transcripts and amplified the TCR beta CDR3 regions from them. The HTBI primer set drove a first-round RT-PCR of the TCR CDR3. TCRdb passed the multiplex PCR reads through MiXCR, listing each CDR3 protein once. The data show roughly 400,000 distinct CDR3 sequences, with over 12% seen just once and around 27% held by the top ten. The sample taken for sequencing was blood. The source is a man between 50 and 59 years old with Graves' ophthalmopathy.

The genes are TRBV6-9 and TRBJ1-1; possibly TRBD1 for D (5 bases). The CDR3 runs to 14 residues. Germline V gene lookup returns CDR1 MNHGY and CDR2 SVAAGI. Deletions cut 0 bases from V and 4 bases from J, with 9 bases between. The CDR3 nucleotides are TGTGCCAGCAGTTATTCGAGACAGTCCACTGAAGCTTTCTTT. It is translated as CASSYSRQSTEAFF.

This clonotype has just a few counts. The rearrangement joins TRBV12-3 or TRBV12-4 to TRBJ2-4; D ambiguous. Trimming removed 6 bases from V and 7 bases from J, with 13 bases in between. CDR3 length: 13 amino acids. CDR3 amino acids: CASSETTDNIQYF. DNA of the CDR3: TGTGCCAGCAGCGAAACGACTGACAACATTCAGTACTTC.

This clonotype was seen repeatedly, ten times or more. The chain is built from TRBV5-1 and TRBJ2-7; D is perhaps TRBD1 (5 bases). This CDR3 has 14 residues. Trimming removed 4 bases at V and 3 bases at J, with 14 bases between. Germline CDR1 and CDR2: SGHRS and YFSETQ. DNA for the CDR3: TGCGCCAGCAGCCTGTATCCGGACATCTACGAGCAGTACTTC. It yields the protein CASSLYPDIYEQYF.

This clonotype was counted between two and nine times. The gene calls are TRBV19 and TRBJ1-5; 7 bases fit TRBD1. The germline V gene encodes CDR1 LNHDA and CDR2 SQIVND (reference sequence). V was clipped by 2 bases and J by 3 bases; unmatched bases: 7. The CDR3 spans 16 residues. The CDR3 loop reads CASSISRDRYNQPQHF. CDR3 coding DNA: TGTGCCAGTAGTATATCCCGGGACAGATACAATCAGCCCCAGCATTTT.

This clonotype was seen many times. The CDR3 DNA is TGTGCCAGCAGTGCGCACTATGGCTACACCTTC. As protein: CASSAHYGYTF. This chain connects TRBV6-1 to TRBJ1-2; D is undetermined. Germline CDR1 and CDR2: MNHNS and SASEGT. Trimming shortened V by 4 bases and J by 3 bases, and 3 bases separated the two germline ends. The CDR3 is 11 amino acids.